These 2 T cell receptor beta chains came from one sample sequenced in a study of blood T cells in healthy people across ages. Primed by a sample-barcoded 5' primer and a J-beta primer mix, a second PCR proceeded for 7 to 11 cycles. TCRdb redid the calling of the 5' RACE reads with MiXCR, one entry per CDR3 protein. This sample has 550,000 to 700,000 distinct CDR3 sequences, with 25% to 30% found just once. Material for sequencing was blood. The origin of the receptors is a woman in her 70s in good health.

The chain couples TRBV9 to TRBJ1-2; D is undetermined. Germline loops: CDR1 SGDLS, CDR2 YYNGEE. The ends were cut back, 4 bases at V and 8 bases at J, with 15 bases in the middle. This CDR3 contains 13 residues. For the CDR3, the DNA is TGTGCCAGCAGCCTAAGGTTTGAGGAGGGCTACACCTTC. Translation gives CASSLRFEEGYTF.

This clonotype was counted only a few times. The chain uses TRBV7-2 and TRBJ1-5, with no clear D. Germline V gene sequence: CDR1 SGHTA, CDR2 FQGNSA. Trimming removed 5 bases from V and 4 bases from J, with 15 bases in between. The CDR3 has 15 amino acids. CDR3 in DNA: TGTGCCAGCAGCACCCTCCTCGGGCAAAATCAGCCCCAGCATTTT. This gives the protein CASSTLLGQNQPQHF.